The 29 T cell receptor beta chains below come from one sample, sequenced in a study of T cell responses to AZD1222 COVID-19 vaccine (dated by TCRdb to the early 2020s). This specimen's time point label, interpreted: about 28 days (+/-7) after the second vaccine dose. Library construction relied on the immunoSEQ multiplex PCR assay. The table was pulled from immuneACCESS by TCRdb, which kept in-frame rearrangements only. Such tables lose some clones; where checked, under half of the loss comes from unresolved V genes, and the rest has no known cause. Counted in this sample were just over 150,000 clones; more than 85% of them appeared once. The ten largest clones add up to around 1.5% of the sample. Specimen: peripheral blood, collected 28 days after the second AZD1222 dose. The receptors derive from an adult who received the AZD1222 COVID-19 vaccine.

The rearrangement uses TRBV2 and TRBJ1-1, with D unclear. The CDR3 consists of 13 residues. Deletions cut 7 bases from V and 11 bases from J, with 20 bases between. Germline values: CDR1 SNHLY, CDR2 FYNNEI. The CDR3 reads CASTGPRVRSAFF. The CDR3, as DNA: TGTGCCAGCACTGGGCCTAGGGTGAGATCGGCTTTCTTT.

The rearrangement uses TRBV20-1 and TRBJ1-1; D unresolved. The V gene's germline CDR1 is DFQATT and CDR2 SNEGSKA (reference sequence). Trimming stripped 6 bases from V and 1 base from J, with 6 bases between. CDR3 length equals 11 residues. CDR3 DNA: TGCAGTGCCGATGGGAACACTGAAGCTTTCTTT. Its protein product is CSADGNTEAFF.

The J gene is TRBJ1-2, the V gene TRBV18; D is uncertain. The V end was cut by 3 bases, the J end by 7 bases, with 12 bases between. CDR1 KGHSH and CDR2 LQKENI come from the germline V gene. CDR3 length equals 13 residues. The CDR3 spells CASSPSYDFGYTF. The CDR3 nucleotides are TGTGCCAGCTCACCCTCTTATGATTTTGGCTACACCTTC.

The chain carries TRBV6-2 or TRBV6-3 and TRBJ1-1; a weak D match, TRBD1 (5 bases). Germline V CDR1 and CDR2: MNHEY, SVGEGT. The CDR3 consists of 11 residues. Trimming took 4 bases from V and 8 from J, leaving 8 bases between them. For the CDR3, the DNA is TGTGCCAGCAGTTCAGGGATCGAAGCTTTCTTT. It translates to CASSSGIEAFF.

This rearrangement joins TRBV15 to TRBJ2-7, with 9 nucleotides matching TRBD1. CDR1 LNHNV and CDR2 YYDKDF come from the germline V gene (reference sequence). The length of the CDR3 is 13 residues. The V and J ends lost 2 bases and 7 bases, in that order; junction bases with no gene match: 3. DNA of the CDR3: TGTGCCACCAGCAGAACAGGGGGCGGGGAGCAGTACTTC. It translates to CATSRTGGGEQYF.

The sample holds a few counts of this clone. The chain couples TRBV10-3 to TRBJ2-7; 10 nucleotides match TRBD2. The germline gives CDR1 ENHRY, CDR2 SYGVKD. V lost 2 bases to trimming and J lost 1 base; unmatched junction nucleotides: 8. The CDR3 covers 17 residues. CDR3 nucleotides: TGTGCCATCAGTGAGCTCCCGACTAGCGGGTCTTCCTACGAGCAGTACTTC. Its translation is CAISELPTSGSSYEQYF.

The V call is TRBV27, the J call TRBJ2-1, with 7 nucleotides matching TRBD2. Germline V gene sequence: CDR1 MNHEY, CDR2 SMNVEV (reference sequence). The CDR3 runs 16 residues. V was clipped by 5 bases and J by 3 bases; unmatched bases: 10. The CDR3 region is CASSQNGGGRYNEQFF. CDR3 in DNA: TGTGCCAGCAGTCAAAACGGGGGAGGGCGCTACAATGAGCAGTTCTTC.

The genes are TRBV7-8 and TRBJ2-7; 7 bases line up with TRBD2. Germline V CDR1 and CDR2: SGHVS, FQNEAQ. The CDR3 has 15 amino acids. The V gene end was trimmed by 3 bases and the J gene end by 0 bases; junction bases not matched to a gene: 5. CDR3 loop: CASSFRRGGSYEQYF. The CDR3 coding sequence is TGTGCCAGCAGCTTCCGTCGCGGGGGCTCCTACGAGCAGTACTTC.

V usage is TRBV10-1 and J usage is TRBJ2-1; 14 positions agree with TRBD2. The CDR3 loop spans 17 amino acids. CDR1 is WNHNN, CDR2 SYGVQD, per germline (reference sequence). Trimming took 3 bases from V and 6 from J; bases not matched to a gene: 7. CDR3 DNA sequence: TGCGCCAGCAGTGATCGATCGGGACTAGCGGGAGTCAATGAGCAGTTCTTC. Residues: CASSDRSGLAGVNEQFF.

On this clone: At the DNA level, this CDR3 is encoded by other sequences in the same sample as well. This chain links TRBV24-1 with TRBJ1-5; 10 bases line up with TRBD1. The CDR3 consists of 15 residues. CDR1 KGHDR and CDR2 SFDVKD come from the germline V gene. The ends lost 3 bases at V and 5 bases at J; junction bases unmatched: 3. The CDR3 nucleotides are TGTGCCACCAGTGATCCCGGGACAGGGGATCAGCCCCAGCATTTT. Translated: CATSDPGTGDQPQHF.

J is TRBJ1-1 and V is TRBV6-1, with D hard to call. This CDR3 is built from 14 residues. The germline CDR1 and CDR2 sequences are MNHNS and SASEGT. Deletions cut 2 bases from V and 0 bases from J, with 7 bases between. CDR3 bases: TGTGCCAGCAGTGAAAAACTCTTGAACACTGAAGCTTTCTTT. Its protein is CASSEKLLNTEAFF.

V usage is TRBV5-4 and J usage is TRBJ2-7; 10 bases fit TRBD1. CDR3 length: 14 residues. J was trimmed by 5 bases and V by 5 bases; bases with no gene match: 7. Germline assignment: CDR1 SGHNT and CDR2 YYREEE (reference sequence). The CDR3 coding sequence is TGTGCCAGCAGTGGGACAGGGGTCTCTCACGAGCAGTACTTC. Its translation: CASSGTGVSHEQYF.

The gene calls are TRBV28 and TRBJ1-6; D unresolved. Trimming took off 2 bases at V and 7 bases at J, with 9 bases between the two ends. CDR1 is MDHEN and CDR2 is SYDVKM in the germline V gene. The CDR3 is made up of 14 amino acids. The CDR3 is CASSLGLRNSPLHF. CDR3 in DNA: TGTGCCAGCAGTTTAGGACTGCGAAATTCACCCCTCCACTTT.

The chain combines TRBV4-1 with TRBJ2-5; 9 positions match TRBD1. The CDR3 runs 18 residues. Germline values: CDR1 MGHRA, CDR2 YSYEKL. J lost 7 bases, V lost 3 bases, and 18 bases had no gene match. As DNA, the CDR3 is TGCGCCAGCAGCCAGGATCGGGCACAGGGGGCGTTTTTAGTGACCCAGTACTTC. Encoded protein: CASSQDRAQGAFLVTQYF.

DNA of the CDR3: TGTGCCAGCAGGAGGCCTCTTAGCGGGAGGGGCAATGAGCAGTTCTTC. Protein: CASRRPLSGRGNEQFF. V and J are TRBV28 and TRBJ2-1; TRBD2 agrees at 11 bases. This CDR3 is built from 16 residues. Trimming took 6 bases from V and 6 from J; bases not matched to a gene: 10. The germline V gene has CDR1 MDHEN and CDR2 SYDVKM.

The chain recombines TRBV27 with TRBJ2-5; D gene unclear. The CDR3 is 14 residues long. V shed 5 bases and J shed 6 bases, with 16 bases lying between them. Germline CDR1 is MNHEY and CDR2 is SMNVEV (reference sequence). The CDR3 DNA reads TGTGCCAGCAGTCACCTCGACGATGGAAAGACCCAGTACTTC. This sequence encodes CASSHLDDGKTQYF.

This chain connects TRBV7-7 to TRBJ1-4, with 10 nucleotides matching TRBD1. Germline-derived CDR1 and CDR2 are SSHAT and FNYEAQ (reference sequence). This CDR3 contains 19 residues. The V gene end was trimmed by 3 bases and the J gene end by 0 bases; junction bases not matched to a gene: 10. CDR3 in amino acids: CASSLGDRGRVATNEKLFF. CDR3 DNA sequence: TGTGCCAGCAGCTTGGGGGACAGGGGCCGAGTTGCAACTAATGAAAAACTGTTTTTT.

CDR3 in amino acids: CASSSRGGREGSPLHF. DNA of the CDR3: TGCGCCAGCAGCTCCCGGGGGGGGCGAGAAGGATCACCCCTCCACTTT. The chain is built from TRBV5-1 and TRBJ1-6; TRBD1 is a possible D gene (6 bases). The length of the CDR3 is 16 residues. With 3 bases removed from V and 10 bases from J, the gap between germline ends came to 20 bases. Germline V gene sequence: CDR1 SGHRS, CDR2 YFSETQ.

V usage is TRBV6-5 and J usage is TRBJ2-5; 10 bases map to TRBD2. With 6 bases clipped from V and 1 base from J, the junction kept 5 bases outside the gene matches. CDR3 size: 15 residues. Germline V gene data show CDR1 as MNHEY and CDR2 as SVGAGI. The CDR3 region has the DNA TGTGCCAGCAGCTCTATAGCGGGGGGCCAAGAGACCCAGTACTTC. Protein product: CASSSIAGGQETQYF.

In its sample, this clone was seen once. V and J are TRBV7-6 and TRBJ1-2; 7 nucleotides line up with TRBD1. The CDR3 sequence is 12 residues long. Germline V gives CDR1 SGHVS, CDR2 FNYEAQ. J was trimmed by 8 bases and V by 5 bases; bases with no gene match: 5. CDR3 DNA: TGTGCCAGCAGCCCTAGGGGACAGGGCTACACCTTC. It yields the protein CASSPRGQGYTF.

This clone has a single count. This chain uses TRBV6-4 with TRBJ2-7, with a weak D call TRBD2 (5 bases). The V gene lost 3 bases and the J gene lost 3 bases, with 12 bases spanning the gap. The CDR3 is 14 amino acids. Germline CDR1 and CDR2: MRHNA and SNTAGT. CDR3 DNA: TGTGCCAGCAGTGAGAGGATCGGGAACTACGAGCAGTACTTC. This encodes CASSERIGNYEQYF.

The gene calls are TRBV7-9 and TRBJ2-7, with D perhaps matching TRBD2 (6 bases). V was clipped by 5 bases and J by 1 base, with 21 bases between them. This CDR3 region has 17 residues. Germline V gene lookup returns CDR1 SEHNR and CDR2 FQNEAQ (reference sequence). In DNA, the CDR3 is TGTGCCAGCAGCACGCCCTTCGGGGGAATAGGATCCTACGAGCAGTACTTC. It translates to CASSTPFGGIGSYEQYF.

This clone was seen once. The CDR3 region has the DNA TGTGCCAGCAGCTACCGGGACAGGGGGCTCGGGACGACCCAGTACTTC. Translation gives CASSYRDRGLGTTQYF. This chain connects TRBV3-1 (or the pseudogene TRBV3-2) to TRBJ2-5, with TRBD1 identical over 12 bases. Trimming cost V 5 bases and J 7 bases; bases outside gene matches: 11. The CDR3 contains 16 residues. Germline V gene data show CDR1 as LGHDT and CDR2 as YNNKEL (reference sequence).

The rearrangement joins TRBV7-2 to TRBJ2-2; 11 nucleotides line up with TRBD1. Trimming removed 6 bases from V and 4 bases from J; junction bases left unmatched: 10. CDR1 and CDR2 (germline): SGHTA, FQGNSA. The CDR3 covers 17 residues. CDR3 amino acids: CASRDIWDRGGTGELFF. CDR3 DNA: TGTGCCAGCAGGGACATCTGGGACAGGGGGGGCACCGGGGAGCTGTTTTTT.

The rearrangement links TRBV7-9 to TRBJ2-5, with a weak D call TRBD1 (5 bases). The CDR3 sequence is 14 residues long. The germline V and J ends were trimmed by 1 base and 7 bases, with 13 bases remaining between them. Germline V gene sequence: CDR1 SEHNR, CDR2 FQNEAQ (reference sequence). The CDR3 protein is CASSLGTDQGTQYF. The DNA for the CDR3 is TGTGCCAGCAGCTTAGGGACGGATCAGGGGACCCAGTACTTC.

CDR3 in DNA: TGTGCGTGTAGCGGGACAGTTTTCAATGAGCAGTTCTTC. Amino acids: CACSGTVFNEQFF. The genes are TRBV19 and TRBJ2-1, with D possibly TRBD2 on 8 matching bases. The CDR3 runs to 13 residues. Germline V gives CDR1 LNHDA, CDR2 SQIVND (reference sequence).

The V call is TRBV19, the J call TRBJ2-7; the D gene could be TRBD1 or TRBD2 (5 bases each). Germline V gene data show CDR1 as LNHDA and CDR2 as SQIVND (reference sequence). This CDR3 region has 14 residues. V was trimmed by 3 bases and J by 1 base, leaving 10 bases between them. This chain's CDR3 is CASSIPGRSYEQYF. In nucleotides, the CDR3 is TGTGCCAGTAGTATTCCGGGACGGTCCTACGAGCAGTACTTC.

V gene TRBV6-6 combines with J gene TRBJ1-5, with a possible D match to TRBD1 (6 bases). Germline CDR1 MNHNY, CDR2 SVGAGI (reference sequence). The V gene lost 11 bases and the J gene lost 0 bases, with 14 bases spanning the gap. This CDR3 is built from 14 residues. The CDR3: CAAEGVYSNQPQHF. The CDR3 DNA follows: TGTGCCGCAGAGGGGGTCTATAGCAATCAGCCCCAGCATTTT.

The genes are TRBV14 and TRBJ2-2; 9 bases align to TRBD2. Germline-derived CDR1 and CDR2 are SGHDN and FVKESK. Losses at the gene ends were 6 bases for V and 7 bases for J; bases not matched to a gene: 9. The CDR3 covers 15 residues. The CDR3 reads CASRQSGRKVGELFF. Written as DNA, the CDR3 is TGTGCCAGCAGACAGAGCGGGAGGAAGGTCGGGGAGCTGTTTTTT.